The entry that follows covers one T cell receptor (beta chain) sequence. As yet, its antigen is unknown. The data are from a study of CD8+ T cells in alopecia areata. General study findings and limits: Patients displayed less clarity in TCR sharing than mice, a finding possibly related to HLA. Scalp specimens additionally yield sequences from normal skin's resident alphabeta T cells.

Extraction and reverse transcription of RNA yielded cDNA as the sequencing template. Libraries were prepared by immunoSEQ multiplex PCR; TCRdb keeps only in-frame clonotypes and omits some of them. The data hold some 100,000 clones, with 55% to 80% observed a single time. PBMCs served as the source from which CD4+ and CD8+ T cells were sorted. The receptor comes from a human donor in good health. The sample taken for sequencing was CD4+ T cells sorted from blood.

CDR3 sequence: CASSAGLAEKLFF. The CDR3 DNA sequence: TGTGCCAGCAGCGCCGGGTTAGCGGAAAAACTGTTTTTT. The rearrangement uses TRBV7-8 and TRBJ1-4; D unresolved. CDR1 SGHVS and CDR2 FQNEAQ come from the germline V gene. The CDR3 sequence is 13 residues long. Trimming pared 5 bases from V and 8 bases from J, leaving 12 bases between.